These 24 T cell receptor beta chains originate from one sample sequenced in a study of T cells in Graves' hyperthyroidism and ophthalmopathy (dated by TCRdb to between 2018 and 2021). The library was made by multiplex PCR. Sequencing was carried out with an Illumina HiSeq 2000. Amplification of TCR beta CDR3 regions was carried out from RNA transcripts. The first round of RT-PCR for the TCR CDR3 was performed with the HTBI primer set and the Qiagen OneStep RT-PCR kit. Clones were called with MiXCR by TCRdb after fastp trimmed the public reads at Q25, and only in-frame beta chains were retained. Under each unique CDR3 protein, matching rows form one entry showing the most common genes and DNA. This sample has about 50,000 distinct CDR3 sequences in its table, and approximately 50% of those were observed once. The ten biggest clones cover 30% to 40% of the sample. Sequenced material: peripheral blood or thyroid tissue (not recorded which). The receptors come from a woman aged 45-65 years with Graves' hyperthyroidism.

This clonotype has at least ten counts. The gene calls are TRBV19 and TRBJ2-3; maybe TRBD1 (5 bases). The CDR3 sequence is 12 residues long. Trimming removed 4 bases from V and 7 bases from J, with 9 bases in between. Germline assignment: CDR1 LNHDA and CDR2 SQIVND (reference sequence). The CDR3 loop is CASSTRANTQYF. CDR3 coding DNA: TGTGCCAGTAGTACCAGGGCAAATACGCAGTATTTT.

The genes are TRBV20-1 and TRBJ1-2, with D possibly matching TRBD1 (6 bases). The CDR3 spans 12 residues. Germline CDR1 DFQATT, CDR2 SNEGSKA (reference sequence). The ends were cut back, 0 bases at V and 8 bases at J, with 10 bases in the middle. Here the CDR3 reads CSAREGGRGYTF. The CDR3 DNA reads TGCAGTGCTAGAGAGGGGGGCAGGGGCTACACCTTC.

The V and J genes are TRBV10-3 and TRBJ1-6; D remains unclear. The CDR3 runs 21 residues. Germline V gene lookup returns CDR1 ENHRY and CDR2 SYGVKD. V was cut by 4 bases and J by 0 bases, with 25 bases left in between. CDR3 in DNA: TGTGCCATCAGTGCTAGAGCCGTATCGGGAGAGTTGAGCTCCTATAATTCACCCCTCCACTTT. This codes for CAISARAVSGELSSYNSPLHF.

Points on this clonotype: The CDR3 end shows no conserved phenylalanine or tryptophan, and so a read error is likely. The CDR3 region is CASGLGPVLEQAFL. The CDR3 DNA is TGTGCTAGTGGTTTGGGACCTGTCCTGGAGCAAGCTTTCCTT. The gene calls are TRBV12-5 and TRBJ1-1; D gene uncertain. Trimming cost V 1 base and J 9 bases, with 15 bases left between them. CDR1 is LGHNT and CDR2 is FRNRAP in the germline V gene. The CDR3 covers 14 residues.

Ten or more counts support this clonotype. The CDR3 region has the DNA TGCAGTGGTACGCGTCCAGCGGGAGCATCAGATACGCAGTATTTT. Protein sequence: CSGTRPAGASDTQYF. The chain carries TRBV20-1 and TRBJ2-3; 8 bases are shared with TRBD2. J was trimmed by 4 bases and V by 7 bases; bases with no gene match: 13. There are 15 residues in the CDR3. Germline CDR1 is DFQATT and CDR2 is SNEGSKA (reference sequence).

The genes are TRBV2 and TRBJ2-7; 7 nucleotides line up with TRBD1. The CDR3 loop spans 13 amino acids. Germline CDR1 is SNHLY and CDR2 is FYNNEI. The V and J ends lost 6 bases and 3 bases, in that order; junction bases with no gene match: 5. The CDR3 loop reads CASSWDSGYEQYF. The DNA of the CDR3 is TGTGCCAGCAGCTGGGACAGTGGCTACGAGCAGTACTTC.

The table lists this clonotype with many counts. This chain joins TRBV20-1 and TRBJ2-7, with D perhaps matching TRBD2 (6 bases). The CDR3 consists of 18 residues. The V gene lost 1 base and the J gene lost 2 bases, with 24 bases spanning the gap. Germline CDR1 DFQATT, CDR2 SNEGSKA (reference sequence). The CDR3 sequence is CSARAPLNRGRPTYEQYF. CDR3 bases: TGCAGTGCTAGAGCCCCCCTCAATCGTGGGAGGCCGACCTACGAGCAGTACTTC.

Many counts were recorded for this clonotype. The chain combines TRBV18 with TRBJ1-5; weak D call: TRBD1 (6 bases). CDR1 and CDR2 from the germline V gene are KGHSH and LQKENI. CDR3 length: 13 amino acids. Trimming stripped 5 bases from V and 6 bases from J, with 11 bases between. The CDR3 region is CASSEGVRQPQHF. The CDR3 DNA sequence: TGTGCCAGCTCAGAGGGGGTGCGTCAGCCCCAGCATTTT.

The rearrangement links TRBV19 to TRBJ1-5; TRBD1 aligns across 7 bases. The CDR3 consists of 15 residues. Per germline, CDR1 LNHDA and CDR2 SQIVND (reference sequence). J lost 4 bases, V lost 7 bases, and 10 bases had no gene match. The CDR3 coding sequence is TGTGCCAGTAACCGGGACAGATCCTATAATCAGCCCCAGCATTTT. This sequence encodes CASNRDRSYNQPQHF.

This clonotype was recorded many times. J is TRBJ1-6 and V is TRBV4-2; 9 bases match TRBD1. The trim removed 0 bases at V and 7 bases at J, leaving 16 bases unmatched. The germline V gene encodes CDR1 LGHNA and CDR2 YNFKEQ. This CDR3 has 20 amino acids. The CDR3 DNA reads TGTGCCAGCAGCCAAGAGCTACCGGGACAGGGAATTTGGGCGAATTCACCCCTCCACTTT. This translates into CASSQELPGQGIWANSPLHF.

There are many counts of this clonotype. The V and J genes are TRBV28 and TRBJ2-7; D ambiguous. The germline V and J ends were trimmed by 4 bases and 3 bases, with 7 bases remaining between them. The CDR3 length is 12 residues. Per the germline V gene, CDR1 is MDHEN and CDR2 is SYDVKM. The CDR3 DNA reads TGTGCCAGCAGTTCAGACAACTACGAGCAGTACTTC. It encodes CASSSDNYEQYF. Drawing the rest from reference TRBV28 and TRBJ2-7, the complete variable domain is DVKVTQSSRYLVKRTGEKVFLECVQDMDHENMFWYRQDPGLGLRLIYFSYDVKMKEKGDIPEGYSVSREKKERFSLILESASTNQTSMYLCASSSDNYEQYFGPGTRLTVT.

The rearrangement joins TRBV7-9 to TRBJ1-1; D remains unclear. This CDR3 spans 11 amino acids. Trimming shortened V by 3 bases and J by 8 bases, and 7 bases separated the two germline ends. Germline CDR1 is SEHNR and CDR2 is FQNEAQ (reference sequence). As DNA, the CDR3 is TGTGCCAGCAGCTTTGGAGGGGAAGCTTTCTTT. Its translation is CASSFGGEAFF.

This clonotype came up a few times. The V and J genes are TRBV10-2 and TRBJ2-5; D perhaps matches TRBD2 (7 bases). V was trimmed by 3 bases and J by 5 bases, leaving 16 bases between them. The CDR3 covers 15 residues. CDR1 is WSHSY and CDR2 is SAAADI in the germline V gene. The CDR3 is CASSEEGGGGETQYF. CDR3 nucleotide sequence: TGCGCCAGCAGTGAAGAAGGGGGAGGGGGGGAGACCCAGTACTTC.

The chain recombines TRBV2 with TRBJ2-7, with 12 nucleotides matching TRBD2. Per the germline V gene, CDR1 is SNHLY and CDR2 is FYNNEI. The CDR3 consists of 15 residues. Unmatched junction bases numbered 3, after V lost 6 bases and J lost 0 bases. The CDR3: CASRVTSGSSYEQYF. DNA of the CDR3: TGTGCCAGCAGAGTGACTAGCGGGAGCTCCTACGAGCAGTACTTC.

The chain links TRBV7-3 to TRBJ2-5; 12 nucleotides line up with TRBD2. Per germline, CDR1 SGHTA and CDR2 FQGTGA. The CDR3 has 14 residues. The ends lost 8 bases at V and 5 bases at J; junction bases unmatched: 6. CDR3 sequence: CASGLAGQGETQYF. The CDR3 DNA sequence: TGTGCCAGCGGACTAGCGGGACAGGGGGAGACCCAGTACTTC.

The genes are TRBV7-9 and TRBJ1-5; TRBD1 might be the D (6 bases). The germline V and J ends were trimmed by 6 bases and 3 bases, with 18 bases remaining between them. Germline V gene data show CDR1 as SEHNR and CDR2 as FQNEAQ (reference sequence). This CDR3 region has 16 residues. The CDR3 loop is CASRPEQGLNNQPQHF. As DNA, the CDR3 is TGTGCCAGCAGACCTGAACAGGGATTAAACAATCAGCCCCAGCATTTT.

Points on this clonotype: Since the CDR3 does not end with the conserved phenylalanine or tryptophan, this likely comes from a read error. The rearrangement uses TRBV7-8 and TRBJ2-7; D unresolved. Germline CDR1 is SGHVS and CDR2 is FQNEAQ. This CDR3 region has 15 residues. The germline V and J ends were trimmed by 5 bases and 2 bases, with 16 bases remaining between them. The CDR3 bases are TGTGCCAGCAGCCAATCGGCCAGCGCAGCCTACGAGCAGTACCTC. It specifies CASSQSASAAYEQYL.

Note on this clonotype: Possible read error: a much larger clone is one base away. The V gene is TRBV28, the J gene TRBJ2-7; possible D gene TRBD2, 5 bases. V lost 2 bases to trimming and J lost 5 bases, with 13 bases between them. Germline CDR1 and CDR2: MDHEN and SYDVKM. The CDR3 loop spans 14 amino acids. CDR3 nucleotide sequence: TGTGCCAGCAGTTTAGGTGGGAGTCCCCACGAGCAGTACTTC. Its translation: CASSLGGSPHEQYF. The complete variable domain, with remaining parts taken from reference TRBV28 and TRBJ2-7, reads DVKVTQSSRYLVKRTGEKVFLECVQDMDHENMFWYRQDPGLGLRLIYFSYDVKMKEKGDIPEGYSVSREKKERFSLILESASTNQTSMYLCASSLGGSPHEQYFGPGTRLTVT.

This clonotype was detected once. The chain links TRBV7-8 to TRBJ2-1, with D possibly being TRBD1 (5 bases). Deletions cut 5 bases from V and 8 bases from J, with 16 bases between. The germline CDR1 and CDR2 sequences are SGHVS and FQNEAQ. The CDR3 is 14 residues long. The CDR3 loop reads CASSRRRDVDEQFF. The CDR3 DNA is TGTGCCAGCAGCCGCCGCAGGGATGTCGATGAGCAGTTCTTC.

The chain links TRBV29-1 to TRBJ1-1; TRBD1 matches 9 bases. The CDR3 is 11 amino acids. The ends lost 2 bases at V and 11 bases at J; junction bases unmatched: 3. Looked up from germline, CDR1 is SQVTM and CDR2 is ANQGSEA. CDR3 nucleotides: TGCAGCGTTGAACGGGACAGGGTGGCTTTCTTT. Its translation is CSVERDRVAFF.

This clonotype was detected many times. This may be a read error, as it is one base from a much larger clone. The genes are TRBV7-9 and TRBJ1-1, with D hard to call. CDR1 is SEHNR, CDR2 FQNEAQ, per germline (reference sequence). This CDR3 region has 13 residues. The CDR3 sequence: CASSLMTNTGAFF. The CDR3 coding sequence is TGTGCCAGCAGCTTAATGACAAACACTGGAGCTTTCTTT.

This clonotype has a count of ten or more. The chain links TRBV27 to TRBJ2-7; 9 bases map to TRBD1. CDR3 length: 16 residues. With V trimmed by 2 bases and J by 5 bases, 10 bases remained unmatched. Germline CDR1 and CDR2: MNHEY and SMNVEV (reference sequence). CDR3 nucleotide sequence: TGTGCCAGCAGTTTACGTGGACAGGGGTTGATTCACGAGCAGTACTTC. It yields the protein CASSLRGQGLIHEQYF.

At least ten counts were recorded for this clonotype. This chain joins TRBV20-1 and TRBJ2-3; D may match TRBD1 or TRBD2 (5 bases each). CDR1 is DFQATT and CDR2 is SNEGSKA in the germline V gene (reference sequence). V lost 8 bases to trimming and J lost 2 bases, with 11 bases between them. The CDR3 is made up of 12 amino acids. The CDR3 is CSLRGTTDTQYF. The DNA of the CDR3 is TGCAGTCTCCGAGGGACCACAGATACGCAGTATTTT.

This clonotype was seen a single time. This rearrangement joins TRBV10-2 to TRBJ2-7; D call uncertain. The CDR3 spans 13 residues. Germline lookup yields CDR1 WSHSY and CDR2 SAAADI. V gave up 4 bases and J gave up 5 bases, with 12 bases separating them. The CDR3 region is CASSGHSLDEQYF. The DNA of the CDR3 is TGCGCCAGCAGTGGCCACTCCCTAGACGAGCAGTACTTC.